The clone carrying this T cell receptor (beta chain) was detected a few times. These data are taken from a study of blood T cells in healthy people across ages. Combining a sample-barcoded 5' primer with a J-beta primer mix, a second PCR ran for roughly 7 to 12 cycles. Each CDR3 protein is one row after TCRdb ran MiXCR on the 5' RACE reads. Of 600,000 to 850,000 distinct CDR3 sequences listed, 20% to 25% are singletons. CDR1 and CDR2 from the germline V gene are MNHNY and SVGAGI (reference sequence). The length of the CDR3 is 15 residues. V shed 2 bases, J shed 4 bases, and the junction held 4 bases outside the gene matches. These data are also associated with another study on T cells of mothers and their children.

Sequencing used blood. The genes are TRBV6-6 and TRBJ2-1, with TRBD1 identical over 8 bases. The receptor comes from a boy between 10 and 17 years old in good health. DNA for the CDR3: TGTGCCAGCAGTTACGGGGGGACAGGTTACAATGAGCAGTTCTTC. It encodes CASSYGGTGYNEQFF.